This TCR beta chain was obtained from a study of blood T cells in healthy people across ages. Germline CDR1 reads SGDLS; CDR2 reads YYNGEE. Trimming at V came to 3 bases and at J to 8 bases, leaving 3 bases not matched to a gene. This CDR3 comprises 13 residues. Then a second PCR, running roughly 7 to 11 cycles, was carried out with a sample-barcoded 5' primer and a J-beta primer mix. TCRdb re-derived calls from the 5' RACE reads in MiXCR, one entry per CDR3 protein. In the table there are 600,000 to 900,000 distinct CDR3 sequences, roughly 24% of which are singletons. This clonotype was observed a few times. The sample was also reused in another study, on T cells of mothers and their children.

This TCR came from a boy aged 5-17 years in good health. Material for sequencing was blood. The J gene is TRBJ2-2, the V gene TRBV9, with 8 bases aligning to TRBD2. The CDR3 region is CASSGAGAGELFF. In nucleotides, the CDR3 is TGTGCCAGCAGCGGAGCGGGGGCGGGGGAGCTGTTTTTT.